These T cell receptor beta chains were read from a single sample in a study of CD8+ T cells in alopecia areata. The table came from immunoSEQ multiplex PCR; TCRdb's copy has only in-frame clones and leaves some out. The table shows some 130,000 clones, with 58% occurring only once. The specimen was CD4+ T cells sorted from blood, collected at week 0. These receptors were collected from a human donor with alopecia areata. The CDR3 runs from the conserved cysteine through the conserved F or W.

V,CDR3
TRBV2,CASSGQGDGELFF
TRBV9,CASSVRGQETQYF
TRBV5-1,CASSFSSGAYNEQFF
TRBV25-1,CASSEFGVGNYGYTF
TRBV9,CASSVGQGNEKLFF
TRBV29-1,CSVDSGGAGYGYTF
TRBV9,CASSITQRGGTDTQYF
TRBV7-2,CASSLQGRYGYTF
TRBV19,CASSIDYSGNEQFF
TRBV18,CASSPVTPQHF
TRBV28,CASSLETSLTYEQYF
TRBV4-1,CASSRGLAGTQETQYF
TRBV7-3,CASSFGPGGTGELFF
TRBV27,CASGPDRGLAKNIQYF
TRBV6-1,CASSLEGRDEQYF
TRBV2,CASTGGARTEAFF
TRBV19,CASSRASGRYEQFF
TRBV28,CASREDRDEQYF
TRBV4-1,CASSRQINQPQHF
TRBV9,CASSVGQGHEQFF